The sequence of this TCR beta chain was determined in a study of blood T cell repertoires in COVID-19. Study as a whole: There were acute and convalescent COVID-19 samples, and they came from the United States, Italy and Spain. Sources were T cells, B-cell-depleted T cells, or PBMCs; the material itself was cDNA or gDNA.

Source study methods: Quantification of nucleated cells was approximated via reference gene primer amplification. Sequencing used immunoSEQ multiplex PCR; TCRdb keeps in-frame clones, though not all of them. V and J calls and clone size come straight from that table; D and trimming were deduced from the DNA. Of approximately 240,000 clones listed, less than 90% are singletons. The CDR3 has 17 residues. V trimming: 6 bases; J trimming: 0 bases; junction bases outside the gene matches: 9. Germline CDR1 SGHVS, CDR2 FQNEAQ. This sequence was found in a woman aged 55-69 years who had recovered from COVID-19. Sequenced: peripheral blood. The chain joins TRBV7-8 to TRBJ1-3, with 9 bases lining up with TRBD1. CDR3 sequence: CASSPQGAALSGNTIYF. The CDR3 nucleotides read TGTGCCAGCAGTCCACAGGGGGCCGCCCTCTCTGGAAACACCATATATTTT.